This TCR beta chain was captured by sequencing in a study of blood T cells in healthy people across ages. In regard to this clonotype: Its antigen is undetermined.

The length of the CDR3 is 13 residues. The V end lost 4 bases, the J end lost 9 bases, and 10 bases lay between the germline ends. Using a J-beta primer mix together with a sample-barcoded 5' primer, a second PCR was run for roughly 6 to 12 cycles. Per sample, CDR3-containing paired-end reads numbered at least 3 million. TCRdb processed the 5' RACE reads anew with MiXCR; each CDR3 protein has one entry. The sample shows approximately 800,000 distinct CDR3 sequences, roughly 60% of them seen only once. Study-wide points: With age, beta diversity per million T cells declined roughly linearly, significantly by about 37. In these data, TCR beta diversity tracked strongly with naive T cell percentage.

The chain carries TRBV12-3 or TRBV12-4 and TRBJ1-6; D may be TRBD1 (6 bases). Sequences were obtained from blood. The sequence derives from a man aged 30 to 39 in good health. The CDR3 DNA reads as TGTGCCAGCAGTTGGGGGGGCGGTTCACCCCTCCACTTT. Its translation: CASSWGGGSPLHF.